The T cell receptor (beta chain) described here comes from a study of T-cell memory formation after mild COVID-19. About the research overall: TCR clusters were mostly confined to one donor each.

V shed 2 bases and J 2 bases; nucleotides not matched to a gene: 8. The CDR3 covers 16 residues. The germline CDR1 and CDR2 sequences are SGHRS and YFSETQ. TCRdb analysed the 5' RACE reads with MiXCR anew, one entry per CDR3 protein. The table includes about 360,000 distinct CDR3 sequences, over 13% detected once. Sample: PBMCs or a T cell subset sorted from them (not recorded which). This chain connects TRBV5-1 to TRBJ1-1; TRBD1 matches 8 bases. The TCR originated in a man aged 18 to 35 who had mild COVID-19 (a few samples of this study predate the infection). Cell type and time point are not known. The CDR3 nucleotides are TGCGCCAGCAGCTTTCCGGAACAGGGGGGAAACACTGAAGCTTTCTTT. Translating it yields CASSFPEQGGNTEAFF.